The clone carrying this T cell receptor (beta chain) was found a few times. Its antigen is still unknown. Unique molecular identifiers tagged the TCRbeta library. TCRdb re-analysed the PCR reads in MiXCR, keeping a single row per CDR3 protein. Counted here are 700,000 to 850,000 distinct CDR3 sequences, less than 20% occurring once; the ten biggest clones make up about 4.6%. This CDR3 has 19 residues. In germline, CDR1 is KGHDR, CDR2 SFDVKD. The V gene lost 4 bases and the J gene lost 0 bases, with 18 bases spanning the gap. The record originates from a study of T-cell reconstitution after alpha-beta-depleted transplantation in children. Study-level findings and limits: Reportedly, roughly two months post-transplant, alpha-beta T cells arose from several hundred expanded graft clones. T-cell numbers and diversity, one year after transplant, stemmed largely from T cells that were newly produced.

The chain combines TRBV24-1 with TRBJ2-6; the D is unclear. The specimen comprised PBMCs, mostly from graft donor cells, sampled 360 days after TCRalphabeta/CD19-depleted stem cell transplant. This clonotype was obtained from a male patient between 10 and 17 years old who had a stem cell transplant for acute lymphoblastic leukemia, so the T cells may come from the graft donor. CDR3 sequence (DNA): TGTGCCACCAGTGACCCCCCTGGTGGCGGATCCTCTGGGGCCAACGTCCTGACTTTC. Translating gives CATSDPPGGGSSGANVLTF.